Presented here are 16 T cell receptor beta chains from one specimen sequenced in a study of CXCR4 blockade with PD-1 therapy in pancreatic cancer. The assay was immunoSEQ multiplex PCR, and TCRdb's table has in-frame clones only and misses some. The table has 5,000 to 7,000 clones, roughly a third seen once. The source material was tumor tissue. The receptor set was obtained from a human donor with pancreatic ductal adenocarcinoma.

The genes are TRBV18 and TRBJ2-1; 8 bases fit TRBD2. The CDR3 is 17 amino acids. CDR1 KGHSH and CDR2 LQKENI come from the germline V gene. Trimming cost V 3 bases and J 3 bases; bases outside gene matches: 10. This chain's CDR3 is CASSPRPGGRSYNEQFF. CDR3 sequence (DNA): TGTGCCAGCTCACCCCGACCGGGCGGGAGGAGCTACAATGAGCAGTTCTTC.

This clone was picked up a small number of times. The chain has TRBV28 and TRBJ1-5; D possibly corresponds to TRBD1 (5 bases). The germline V gene encodes CDR1 MDHEN and CDR2 SYDVKM. V was pared by 0 bases and J by 2 bases, with 8 bases between. The CDR3 has 15 amino acids. CDR3 sequence reads: CASSLWAGRNQPQHF. The CDR3 bases are TGTGCCAGCAGTTTATGGGCAGGGCGCAATCAGCCCCAGCATTTT. Full variable domain (rest looked up from reference TRBV28 and TRBJ1-5): DVKVTQSSRYLVKRTGEKVFLECVQDMDHENMFWYRQDPGLGLRLIYFSYDVKMKEKGDIPEGYSVSREKKERFSLILESASTNQTSMYLCASSLWAGRNQPQHFGDGTRLSIL.

The rearrangement uses TRBV19 and TRBJ2-7, with TRBD1 identical over 11 bases. CDR1 LNHDA and CDR2 SQIVND come from the germline V gene (reference sequence). The CDR3 spans 13 residues. The J segment lost 6 bases and the V segment lost 3 bases, leaving 1 base of the junction unmatched. CDR3 coding DNA: TGTGCCAGTAGTATGGACAGGGGGCGCGAGCAGTACTTC. Translated: CASSMDRGREQYF.

This clone has only a few counts. CDR3 loop: CASSLRITTNEKLFF. CDR3 in DNA: TGTGCCAGCAGCTTAAGGATAACAACTAATGAAAAACTGTTTTTT. This chain uses TRBV11-3 with TRBJ1-4; D call uncertain. CDR1 SGHNT and CDR2 YENEEA come from the germline V gene. This CDR3 is built from 15 residues. V lost 2 bases to trimming and J lost 0 bases, with 7 bases between them. Variable domain in full (rest from reference TRBV11-3 and TRBJ1-4): EAGVVQSPRYKIIEKKQPVAFWCNPISGHNTLYWYLQNLGQGPELLIRYENEEAVDDSQLPKDRFSAERLKGVDSTLKIQPAELGDSAVYLCASSLRITTNEKLFFGSGTQLSVL.

The J gene is TRBJ1-1, the V gene TRBV19; 8 bases are shared with TRBD1. There are 13 residues in the CDR3. The germline gives CDR1 LNHDA, CDR2 SQIVND (reference sequence). Trimming removed 6 bases from V and 7 bases from J; junction bases left unmatched: 7. The CDR3 loop is CASSRDRRNEAFF. The CDR3 DNA follows: TGTGCCAGTAGCCGGGACAGGCGAAATGAAGCTTTCTTT.

A single count supports this clone. V and J are TRBV19 and TRBJ2-7; TRBD1 matches 7 bases. CDR3 size: 15 residues. Losses at the gene ends were 6 bases for V and 3 bases for J; bases not matched to a gene: 11. The germline gives CDR1 LNHDA, CDR2 SQIVND (reference sequence). The CDR3 region has the DNA TGTGCCAGTAGCCTATCCAGGGGGTGGATCTACGAGCAGTACTTC. Translating it yields CASSLSRGWIYEQYF.

In this sample, this clone turned up once. This sequence joins TRBV10-1 and TRBJ1-2; D is ambiguous. V lost 2 bases, J lost 0 bases, and 10 bases lay in between. This CDR3 contains 15 residues. The germline gives CDR1 WNHNN, CDR2 SYGVQD (reference sequence). The CDR3 DNA is TGCGCCAGCAGTGAGGGGCCGTCCTCTAACTATGGCTACACCTTC. It encodes CASSEGPSSNYGYTF.

This clone appeared many times. A read error may account for a junction end that differs from germline. The V gene is TRBV11-3, the J gene TRBJ2-2; TRBD2 matches at 12 bases. Looked up from germline, CDR1 is SGHNT and CDR2 is YENEEA. The CDR3 length is 16 residues. In nucleotides, the CDR3 is TGTGCCAGCAGGCGACTAGCGGGAGTTAACATCGGGGAGCTGTTTTTT. Translation gives CASRRLAGVNIGELFF.

V is TRBV28 and J is TRBJ1-1, with D uncertain. The V end lost 7 bases, the J end lost 1 base, and 10 bases lay between the germline ends. CDR1 and CDR2 (germline): MDHEN, SYDVKM. This CDR3 is built from 13 residues. The DNA for the CDR3 is TGTGCCAGCACCTTCGGAGGGAACACTGAAGCTTTCTTT. Its translation: CASTFGGNTEAFF.

The rearrangement uses TRBV7-1 and TRBJ2-1; TRBD1 matches 8 bases. TRBV7-1 is an ORF, and what it does is uncertain. This CDR3 contains 13 residues. Trimming took 3 bases from V and 9 from J; bases not matched to a gene: 4. DNA for the CDR3: TGTGCCAGCAGCTCCGACAGGGGAGGTGAGCAGTTCTTC. Protein product: CASSSDRGGEQFF.

This clone was seen a few times. The rearrangement joins TRBV6-8 to TRBJ2-1; the D is unclear. V lost 2 bases and J 5 bases, leaving 10 bases between the germline ends. The CDR3 totals 14 residues. The germline V gene encodes CDR1 MNHGY and CDR2 SAAAGT. CDR3 sequence (DNA): TGTGCCAGCAGTTACGTTCGTACAGACAATGAGCAGTTCTTC. The encoded protein is CASSYVRTDNEQFF.

This sequence joins TRBV15 and TRBJ2-3, with TRBD2 identical over 11 bases. The CDR3 sequence is 17 residues long. The V segment lost 1 base and the J segment 5 bases; nucleotides outside the gene matches: 8. CDR1 and CDR2 (germline): LNHNV, YYDKDF (reference sequence). Here the CDR3 DNA reads TGTGCCACCAGCAGAGTCAGACTAGCGGGAAAGGTAGATACGCAGTATTTT. This codes for CATSRVRLAGKVDTQYF.

Ten or more counts support this clone. The rearrangement uses TRBV9 and TRBJ1-2; tentatively, D is TRBD1 (5 bases). Trimming cost V 0 bases and J 1 base, with 16 bases left between them. The CDR3 consists of 17 residues. The V gene's germline CDR1 is SGDLS and CDR2 YYNGEE. CDR3 in amino acids: CASSVVIGKGLNYGYTF. The CDR3 DNA is TGTGCCAGCAGCGTAGTAATAGGGAAGGGGCTTAACTATGGCTACACCTTC.

The chain is built from TRBV19 and TRBJ2-1, with a possible D match to TRBD1 (5 bases). With 4 bases removed from V and 3 bases from J, the gap between germline ends came to 28 bases. The CDR3 sequence is 20 residues long. Germline CDR1 LNHDA, CDR2 SQIVND (reference sequence). CDR3 in amino acids: CASSTRQSPIFPVDYNEQFF. The CDR3 nucleotides are TGTGCCAGTAGTACGCGACAGTCGCCCATCTTCCCGGTCGACTACAATGAGCAGTTCTTC. Variable domain in full (rest from reference TRBV19 and TRBJ2-1): DGGITQSPKYLFRKEGQNVTLSCEQNLNHDAMYWYRQDPGQGLRLIYYSQIVNDFQKGDIAEGYSVSREKKESFPLTVTSAQKNPTAFYLCASSTRQSPIFPVDYNEQFFGPGTRLTVL.

The chain combines TRBV5-1 with TRBJ2-5; no clear D. Germline lookup yields CDR1 SGHRS and CDR2 YFSETQ. This CDR3 comprises 14 residues. The V end was cut by 0 bases, the J end by 3 bases, with 9 bases between. The CDR3 DNA is TGCGCCAGCAGCTTGGACAGTCCTGAAGAGACCCAGTACTTC. Translating gives CASSLDSPEETQYF.

This clone was recorded a few times. The chain couples TRBV9 to TRBJ1-3; weak D call: TRBD1 (6 bases). Trimming removed 2 bases at V and 0 bases at J, with 15 bases between. CDR1 is SGDLS, CDR2 YYNGEE, per germline. The CDR3 extends over 17 amino acids. The CDR3 nucleotides are TGTGCCAGCAGCGTGGGACCACAGGGCCTCTCTGGAAACACCATATATTTT. It yields the protein CASSVGPQGLSGNTIYF. Supplemented by reference TRBV9 and TRBJ1-3, the full variable domain reads DSGVTQTPKHLITATGQRVTLRCSPRSGDLSVYWYQQSLDQGLQFLIQYYNGEERAKGNILERFSAQQFPDLHSELNLSSLELGDSALYFCASSVGPQGLSGNTIYFGEGSWLTVV.